These 27 T cell receptor beta chains were all obtained from the same sample, sequenced in a study of cytomegalovirus exposure and HLA in healthy donors. The study ran its PCR with 60 Vbeta and 13 Jbeta primers. Only in-frame clones appear in the TCRdb table, and some are missing; sequencing was by immunoSEQ multiplex PCR. The sample contains under 200,000 clones, 75% to 85% of which appear only once. Sequenced input: PBMCs. The source of these receptors is a male donor in good health and CMV-seropositive.

The chain combines TRBV4-2 with TRBJ2-1; TRBD2 aligns across 12 bases. Germline-derived CDR1 and CDR2 are LGHNA and YNFKEQ. V trimming: 4 bases; J trimming: 9 bases; junction bases outside the gene matches: 4. The CDR3 length is 14 residues. This chain's CDR3 is CASSPLAGGFEQFF. The CDR3 bases are TGTGCCAGCAGCCCTCTAGCGGGGGGGTTTGAGCAGTTCTTC.

The chain combines TRBV30 with TRBJ2-2, with TRBD1 matching 7 bases. The V gene end was trimmed by 3 bases and the J gene end by 7 bases; junction bases not matched to a gene: 8. Germline V lookup: CDR1 GTSNPN, CDR2 SVGIG (reference sequence). The CDR3 is made up of 14 amino acids. CDR3 protein: CAWRNDREIGELFF. In nucleotides, the CDR3 is TGTGCCTGGAGGAACGACAGGGAAATCGGGGAGCTGTTTTTT.

This clone was seen only a few times. CDR3 region: CAGGHRGIYEQYF. The CDR3 bases are TGTGCCGGGGGGCACAGGGGGATCTACGAGCAGTACTTC. The chain employs TRBV2 and TRBJ2-7; 8 nucleotides align to TRBD1. The V and J ends lost 11 bases and 3 bases, in that order; junction bases with no gene match: 9. The CDR3 has 13 residues. The germline gives CDR1 SNHLY, CDR2 FYNNEI. The variable domain in full, with the rest retrieved from reference TRBV2 and TRBJ2-7, is EPEVTQTPSHQVTQMGQEVILRCVPISNHLYFYWYRQILGQKVEFLVSFYNNEISEKSEIFDDQFSVERPDGSNFTLKIRSTKLEDSAMYFCAGGHRGIYEQYFGPGTRLTVT.

The genes are TRBV5-4 and TRBJ1-5; unclear D gene. The V end was cut by 9 bases, the J end by 0 bases, with 13 bases between. From germline, CDR1 is SGHNT and CDR2 YYREEE (reference sequence). The length of the CDR3 is 14 residues. CDR3 sequence: CATSYLYSNQPQHF. For the CDR3, the DNA is TGTGCCACTTCGTATCTGTATAGCAATCAGCCCCAGCATTTT.

A few counts support this clone. The chain employs TRBV7-3 and TRBJ2-3; TRBD1 is a possible D gene (6 bases). Germline CDR1 and CDR2: SGHTA and FQGTGA. Deletions cut 2 bases from V and 5 bases from J, with 11 bases between. CDR3 length equals 14 residues. The DNA of the CDR3 is TGTGCCAGCAGCTTACAGGGGCAGGGAGATACGCAGTATTTT. Protein product: CASSLQGQGDTQYF.

The V call is TRBV21-1, the J call TRBJ1-1; TRBD1, the D gene given by the table, was not confirmed from the DNA. TRBV21-1 is assigned pseudogene status. There are 12 residues in the CDR3. CDR3: CASVRENTEAFF. Written as DNA, the CDR3 is TGTGCCAGCGTCAGGGAGAACACTGAAGCTTTCTTT.

The chain carries TRBV19 and TRBJ2-5; D gene unclear. Germline CDR1 and CDR2: LNHDA and SQIVND (reference sequence). The ends were cut back, 5 bases at V and 2 bases at J, with 9 bases in the middle. This CDR3 comprises 13 residues. In DNA, the CDR3 is TGTGCCAGTAGTTCCCTTTCGCAAGAGACCCAGTACTTC. The encoded protein is CASSSLSQETQYF. The full variable domain, its missing parts supplied by reference TRBV19 and TRBJ2-5, is DGGITQSPKYLFRKEGQNVTLSCEQNLNHDAMYWYRQDPGQGLRLIYYSQIVNDFQKGDIAEGYSVSREKKESFPLTVTSAQKNPTAFYLCASSSLSQETQYFGPGTRLLVL.

This clone has a handful of counts. The chain couples TRBV5-4 to TRBJ1-6; 8 bases agree with TRBD1. Trimming removed 3 bases from V and 9 bases from J; junction bases left unmatched: 8. CDR1 and CDR2 (germline): SGHNT, YYREEE (reference sequence). CDR3 length: 15 residues. CDR3 amino acids: CASSSQTGEVSPLHF. For the CDR3, the DNA is TGTGCCAGCAGCTCCCAGACAGGGGAGGTTTCACCCCTCCACTTT.

This clone appeared once. This chain uses TRBV15 with TRBJ1-2, with 8 bases matching TRBD1. V gave up 4 bases and J gave up 2 bases; unmatched junction bases: 3. Germline CDR1 LNHNV, CDR2 YYDKDF (reference sequence). The CDR3 is 14 amino acids. The CDR3 DNA is TGTGCCACCAGCACCCGGACAGGGAACTATGGCTACACCTTC. Translation gives CATSTRTGNYGYTF.

This clone was observed a few times. The V call is TRBV7-2, the J call TRBJ2-5; 7 nucleotides agree with TRBD2. Trimming cost V 1 base and J 7 bases; bases outside gene matches: 6. The CDR3 covers 14 residues. The V gene's germline CDR1 is SGHTA and CDR2 FQGNSA. CDR3 coding DNA: TGTGCCAGCAGCTTAGAAGCGGGGCTGGGGACCCAGTACTTC. Translating gives CASSLEAGLGTQYF.

This chain joins TRBV5-6 and TRBJ2-1; unclear D gene. Trimming shortened V by 3 bases and J by 2 bases, and 6 bases separated the two germline ends. CDR3 size: 13 residues. CDR1 SGHDT and CDR2 YYEEEE come from the germline V gene. The chain's CDR3 is CASSSAPYNEQFF. The CDR3 region has the DNA TGTGCCAGCAGCTCAGCGCCCTACAATGAGCAGTTCTTC.

The V and J genes are TRBV4-1 and TRBJ1-5; D may be TRBD1 (5 bases). CDR1 and CDR2 from the germline V gene are MGHRA and YSYEKL. The CDR3 consists of 15 residues. Between the trimmed V and J ends, which lost 4 bases and 4 bases, there was a span of 14 bases. The CDR3 DNA is TGCGCCAGCAGCCGAGAGGGGAGTTCTAATCAGCCCCAGCATTTT. Translation gives CASSREGSSNQPQHF.

The chain has TRBV7-3 and TRBJ2-3; 9 bases agree with TRBD1. V trimming: 2 bases; J trimming: 6 bases; junction bases outside the gene matches: 0. Germline loops: CDR1 SGHTA, CDR2 FQGTGA. The CDR3 runs 13 residues. CDR3 coding DNA: TGTGCCAGCAGCTTAGGACAGGGGGATACGCAGTATTTT. It translates to CASSLGQGDTQYF.

V gene TRBV15 combines with J gene TRBJ1-6; D not resolved. The CDR3 sequence is 16 residues long. V dropped 0 bases and J dropped 10 bases, with 16 bases sitting between them. Germline loops: CDR1 LNHNV, CDR2 YYDKDF (reference sequence). CDR3 in amino acids: CATSRDYEGGYSPLHF. The CDR3 coding sequence is TGTGCCACCAGCAGAGATTACGAGGGAGGTTACTCACCCCTCCACTTT.

The chain joins TRBV30 to TRBJ1-6; D is possibly TRBD1 (5 bases). The germline gives CDR1 GTSNPN, CDR2 SVGIG (reference sequence). This CDR3 contains 14 residues. V lost 2 bases and J lost 7, with 12 bases in between. CDR3 nucleotide sequence: TGTGCCTGGAGTCCGTGGCAGGGCAATTCACCCCTCCACTTT. Protein: CAWSPWQGNSPLHF.

The chain carries TRBV19 and TRBJ2-2; 7 nucleotides match TRBD1. This CDR3 spans 14 amino acids. The junction had 6 bases not matched to a gene; V was cut back by 7 bases and J by 4 bases. Germline V gene lookup returns CDR1 LNHDA and CDR2 SQIVND (reference sequence). This CDR3 is CASNQGVGTGELFF. The DNA for the CDR3 is TGTGCCAGTAACCAGGGGGTAGGCACCGGGGAGCTGTTTTTT.

This chain links TRBV4-1 with TRBJ2-7, with 7 bases aligning to TRBD2. Per germline, CDR1 MGHRA and CDR2 YSYEKL. J lost 2 bases, V lost 4 bases, and 5 bases had no gene match. This CDR3 is 14 amino acids long. CDR3 sequence reads: CASSLGLLTYEQYF. The DNA for the CDR3 is TGCGCCAGCAGCCTGGGACTACTAACCTACGAGCAGTACTTC.

The chain has TRBV7-3 and TRBJ2-5, with 11 bases that match TRBD2. V was pared by 5 bases and J by 5 bases, with 16 bases of the junction left unmatched. This CDR3 region has 18 residues. Germline V lookup: CDR1 SGHTA, CDR2 FQGTGA. CDR3: CASSQPSGGRPRGETQYF. DNA for the CDR3: TGTGCCAGCAGCCAGCCTAGCGGGGGGAGACCCAGGGGGGAGACCCAGTACTTC.

This clone occurred a few times. The chain couples TRBV27 to TRBJ2-7, with TRBD1 matching 10 bases. Trimming removed 7 bases from V and 2 bases from J; junction bases left unmatched: 17. Germline loops: CDR1 MNHEY, CDR2 SMNVEV (reference sequence). The CDR3 is 18 residues long. CDR3 in amino acids: CASKLVGQGPYSPYEQYF. The CDR3 nucleotides are TGTGCCAGCAAACTTGTGGGACAGGGGCCCTACTCACCCTACGAGCAGTACTTC.

This CDR3 reads CAWSIYSGPEQFF. CDR3 coding DNA: TGTGCCTGGAGTATCTATAGCGGGCCGGAGCAGTTCTTC. The rearrangement joins TRBV30 to TRBJ2-1; 7 bases match TRBD2. V was pared by 2 bases and J by 10 bases, with 8 bases of the junction left unmatched. The CDR3 loop spans 13 amino acids. Germline CDR1 and CDR2: GTSNPN and SVGIG (reference sequence).

The chain combines TRBV21-1 with TRBJ2-5; TRBD1 is taken as the D call from the table, unchecked against the DNA. TRBV21-1 is marked as a pseudogene. This CDR3 is built from 13 residues. CDR3 amino acids: CASSSRGGETQYF. In DNA, the CDR3 is TGTGCCAGCAGCTCCCGAGGGGGAGAGACCCAGTACTTC.

This clone was observed once. The genes are TRBV5-8 and TRBJ2-5; 8 bases match TRBD1. CDR1 SGHTS and CDR2 YDEGEE come from the germline V gene. The CDR3 contains 15 residues. V gave up 4 bases and J gave up 4 bases; unmatched junction bases: 9. The CDR3 region is CASSPQGGLGETQYF. The DNA of the CDR3 is TGTGCCAGCAGCCCACAGGGGGGTTTAGGAGAGACCCAGTACTTC.

J is TRBJ2-1 and V is TRBV5-1; 7 nucleotides align to TRBD2. V dropped 0 bases and J dropped 0; count of bases not matched to a gene: 3. This CDR3 comprises 16 residues. Germline assignment: CDR1 SGHRS and CDR2 YFSETQ. The CDR3 spells CASSLGPGGSYNEQFF. The CDR3 DNA is TGCGCCAGCAGCTTGGGTCCGGGGGGCTCCTACAATGAGCAGTTCTTC. The entire variable domain, with the rest obtained from reference TRBV5-1 and TRBJ2-1, is as follows: KAGVTQTPRYLIKTRGQQVTLSCSPISGHRSVSWYQQTPGQGLQFLFEYFSETQRNKGNFPGRFSGRQFSNSRSEMNVSTLELGDSALYLCASSLGPGGSYNEQFFGPGTRLTVL.

This clone was detected only once. V gene TRBV5-4 combines with J gene TRBJ1-1; TRBD1 might be the D (5 bases). This CDR3 region has 12 residues. V was shortened by 9 bases and J by 1 base, with 10 bases between the two germline ends. Germline V gene lookup returns CDR1 SGHNT and CDR2 YYREEE (reference sequence). The CDR3 DNA sequence: TGTGCCACCTGGGGGGGGAACACTGAAGCTTTCTTT. This sequence encodes CATWGGNTEAFF.

This clone occurred a few times. The chain couples TRBV6-5 to TRBJ1-1; no clear D. The length of the CDR3 is 13 residues. V was clipped by 6 bases and J by 2 bases, with 10 bases between them. Per germline, CDR1 MNHEY and CDR2 SVGAGI. In DNA form, the CDR3 reads TGTGCCAGCAGCCCGGGGATAAACACTGAAGCTTTCTTT. This encodes CASSPGINTEAFF.

V usage is TRBV19 and J usage is TRBJ2-6, with a weak D call TRBD1 (5 bases). Germline V gives CDR1 LNHDA, CDR2 SQIVND (reference sequence). This CDR3 spans 14 amino acids. V was cut by 6 bases and J by 2 bases, with 8 bases left in between. The CDR3 loop reads CASRLTAGANVLTF. CDR3 DNA: TGTGCCAGTAGATTGACAGCTGGGGCCAACGTCCTGACTTTC.

The gene calls are TRBV7-3 and TRBJ1-2; possibly TRBD1 for D (5 bases). The CDR3 is 14 amino acids. Trimming took off 3 bases at V and 8 bases at J, with 16 bases between the two ends. Germline V gives CDR1 SGHTA, CDR2 FQGTGA. The CDR3 is CASSLRQGSGGYTF. The DNA of the CDR3 is TGTGCCAGCAGCTTGCGGCAGGGATCTGGCGGCTACACCTTC.